This entry features one TCR beta chain sequence. The target antigen is unknown. The data were obtained in a study of T cell responses to AZD1222 COVID-19 vaccine. Study summary: Both about-4-week and about-12-week second-dose recipients were combined. General study findings and limits: The donors showed a predominance of white British ancestry and of females, with possible underestimation of clonal diversity.

Data came from immunoSEQ multiplex PCR; TCRdb stores just in-frame clones and leaves some out. The sample consists of fewer than 120,000 clones, about 85% of them appearing once. CDR3 length: 11 amino acids. V was shortened by 6 bases and J by 2 bases, with 7 bases between the two germline ends. CDR1 and CDR2 (germline): DFQATT, SNEGSKA (reference sequence). The specimen comprised peripheral blood, sampled on day 0 of AZD1222 vaccination. The chain uses TRBV20-1 and TRBJ1-2, with no clear D. This clonotype was obtained from an adult in good health. CDR3 sequence reads: CSANDNYGYTF. The CDR3, as DNA: TGCAGTGCGAACGACAACTATGGCTACACCTTC.